The 20 T cell receptor beta chains below come from one sample, sequenced in a study of blood T cell repertoires in COVID-19. The assay was immunoSEQ multiplex PCR, and TCRdb's table has in-frame clones only and misses some. The table records fewer than 450,000 clones, 85% to 90% of them present only once. The sequencing sample was made of peripheral blood. Every receptor here comes from a woman between 65 and 79 years old with COVID-19, enrolled during active disease.

J is TRBJ2-3 and V is TRBV30, with D possibly being TRBD1 (5 bases). V was pared by 4 bases and J by 1 base, with 9 bases between. The CDR3 is 13 residues long. CDR1 is GTSNPN and CDR2 is SVGIG in the germline V gene (reference sequence). In DNA, the CDR3 is TGTGCCTGGAACGGCAGGGGCACAGATACGCAGTATTTT. It translates to CAWNGRGTDTQYF.

The V call is TRBV6-5, the J call TRBJ1-1; 7 bases align to TRBD1. The germline CDR1 and CDR2 sequences are MNHEY and SVGAGI. The CDR3 covers 16 residues. The V and J ends lost 0 bases and 3 bases, in that order; junction bases with no gene match: 7. CDR3 nucleotides: TGTGCCAGCAGTTACTCGCCCGGGACAGTGCACACTGAAGCTTTCTTT. It yields the protein CASSYSPGTVHTEAFF.

The chain carries TRBV12-5 and TRBJ2-3, with TRBD2 as a possible D gene (5 bases). The germline V and J ends were trimmed by 6 bases and 6 bases, with 13 bases remaining between them. Germline-derived CDR1 and CDR2 are LGHNT and FRNRAP. The CDR3 has 13 amino acids. CDR3 loop: CASGPGPGDTQYF. The CDR3, as DNA: TGTGCTAGTGGCCCGGGTCCGGGGGATACGCAGTATTTT. Variable domain in full (rest from reference TRBV12-5 and TRBJ2-3): DARVTQTPRHKVTEMGQEVTMRCQPILGHNTVFWYRQTMMQGLELLAYFRNRAPLDDSGMPKDRFSAEMPDATLATLKIQPSEPRDSAVYFCASGPGPGDTQYFGPGTRLTVL.

This chain connects TRBV19 to TRBJ1-2, with 7 bases matching TRBD1. CDR1 and CDR2 (germline): LNHDA, SQIVND (reference sequence). The CDR3 is 14 amino acids. After removal of 4 bases from V and 3 bases from J, the junction contained 5 bases not matched to a gene. CDR3 nucleotides: TGTGCCAGTAGTACCCGACAGGGAGACTATGGCTACACCTTC. Protein product: CASSTRQGDYGYTF.

This chain joins TRBV2 and TRBJ2-7, with 7 bases that match TRBD2. CDR1 is SNHLY and CDR2 is FYNNEI in the germline V gene. J gave up 7 bases and V 2 bases, and 23 bases lay outside the gene matches. The CDR3 has 19 amino acids. CDR3 bases: TGTGCCAGCAGTGAAAGCGGGACGGACGCCTGGGCGGGGGAAGGGGAGCAGTACTTC. It specifies CASSESGTDAWAGEGEQYF.

The chain couples TRBV2 to TRBJ1-4; the match to TRBD1 covers 10 bases. With 6 bases clipped from V and 8 bases from J, the junction kept 6 bases outside the gene matches. The CDR3 is made up of 14 amino acids. Germline V CDR1 and CDR2: SNHLY, FYNNEI. As DNA, the CDR3 is TGTGCCAGCAGGGGCGACAGGGGGCGCGAAAAACTGTTTTTT. It yields the protein CASRGDRGREKLFF.

The V gene is TRBV7-2, the J gene TRBJ1-1; D remains unclear. Germline V gene data show CDR1 as SGHTA and CDR2 as FQGNSA. Trimming shortened V by 4 bases and J by 0 bases, and 6 bases separated the two germline ends. The CDR3 covers 13 residues. The CDR3 loop is CASSSPVNTEAFF. The DNA of the CDR3 is TGTGCCAGCAGCTCTCCCGTGAACACTGAAGCTTTCTTT.

The gene calls are TRBV5-1 and TRBJ2-7; D gene unclear. Trimming cost V 0 bases and J 3 bases, with 16 bases left between them. This CDR3 has 16 residues. Germline V lookup: CDR1 SGHRS, CDR2 YFSETQ. This CDR3 is CASSLGSSTSNYEQYF. CDR3 in DNA: TGCGCCAGCAGCTTGGGCTCTTCGACATCCAACTACGAGCAGTACTTC.

This chain connects TRBV2 to TRBJ1-4; D call uncertain. From germline, CDR1 is SNHLY and CDR2 FYNNEI. This CDR3 spans 11 amino acids. Trimming stripped 6 bases from V and 3 bases from J, with 2 bases between. The CDR3 sequence: CASSSNEKLFF. The CDR3 nucleotides read TGTGCCAGCAGCTCTAATGAAAAACTGTTTTTT.

In this sample, this clone turned up once. The V and J genes are TRBV5-6 and TRBJ1-1, with 7 bases that match TRBD1. The CDR3 has 15 amino acids. Trimming removed 4 bases from V and 4 bases from J; junction bases left unmatched: 10. Looked up from germline, CDR1 is SGHDT and CDR2 is YYEEEE. CDR3 amino acids: CASSTFDRASTEAFF. CDR3 DNA: TGTGCCAGCAGCACCTTCGACAGGGCTAGCACTGAAGCTTTCTTT.

The chain employs TRBV6-5 and TRBJ1-5; D may be TRBD1 (5 bases). There are 15 residues in the CDR3. Per the germline V gene, CDR1 is MNHEY and CDR2 is SVGAGI. The V gene lost 5 bases and the J gene lost 7 bases, with 18 bases spanning the gap. DNA for the CDR3: TGTGCCAGCAGTCGTTCGGGGGGAAACGGGCAGCCCCAGCATTTT. Residues: CASSRSGGNGQPQHF.

This clone was seen just once. The V and J genes are TRBV9 and TRBJ2-3; 10 bases agree with TRBD2. CDR3 size: 17 residues. The J segment lost 5 bases and the V segment lost 4 bases, leaving 13 bases of the junction unmatched. The germline V gene has CDR1 SGDLS and CDR2 YYNGEE. CDR3 nucleotides: TGTGCCAGCAGCTCCAGGCCCAGCGGGGGGGCCAAAGATACGCAGTATTTT. This encodes CASSSRPSGGAKDTQYF.

The CDR3 DNA is TGTGCCTGGAGGGATCCCCCGACAGGGATCTATGGCTACACCTTC. Its protein is CAWRDPPTGIYGYTF. The V gene is TRBV30, the J gene TRBJ1-2; 7 positions agree with TRBD1. Looked up from germline, CDR1 is GTSNPN and CDR2 is SVGIG (reference sequence). V was clipped by 3 bases and J by 4 bases; unmatched bases: 11. The CDR3 contains 15 residues.

The rearrangement links TRBV2 to TRBJ1-5; 7 positions match TRBD1. J gave up 3 bases and V 8 bases, and 4 bases lay outside the gene matches. This CDR3 has 13 residues. Per the germline V gene, CDR1 is SNHLY and CDR2 is FYNNEI. The CDR3 reads CASLGQANQPQHF. The CDR3 coding sequence is TGTGCCAGCCTTGGACAGGCCAATCAGCCCCAGCATTTT.

V gene TRBV30 combines with J gene TRBJ2-3; a possible D gene is TRBD1 (5 bases). V shed 2 bases and J shed 3 bases, with 15 bases lying between them. This CDR3 spans 15 amino acids. From germline, CDR1 is GTSNPN and CDR2 SVGIG (reference sequence). CDR3 DNA sequence: TGTGCCTGGAGTAGTGGGCAGGGAAAGACAGATACGCAGTATTTT. Protein product: CAWSSGQGKTDTQYF.

The rearrangement joins TRBV11-2 to TRBJ2-7; 7 positions agree with TRBD1. This CDR3 contains 14 residues. The junction had 3 bases not matched to a gene; V was cut back by 1 base and J by 3 bases. CDR1 is SGHAT, CDR2 FQNNGV, per germline. CDR3 protein: CASSLVGTVYEQYF. As DNA, the CDR3 is TGTGCCAGCAGCTTAGTAGGGACAGTCTACGAGCAGTACTTC.

This chain links TRBV9 with TRBJ1-3; D not certain. CDR1 is SGDLS and CDR2 is YYNGEE in the germline V gene. The V and J ends lost 4 bases and 0 bases respectively, with 11 bases between them. The CDR3 spans 15 residues. Here the CDR3 reads CASSTRPGSGNTIYF. CDR3 coding DNA: TGTGCCAGCAGCACCCGACCGGGCTCTGGAAACACCATATATTTT. Looking up the rest from reference TRBV9 and TRBJ1-3 gives the full variable domain: DSGVTQTPKHLITATGQRVTLRCSPRSGDLSVYWYQQSLDQGLQFLIQYYNGEERAKGNILERFSAQQFPDLHSELNLSSLELGDSALYFCASSTRPGSGNTIYFGEGSWLTVV.

The rearrangement links TRBV10-3 to TRBJ1-3; 8 bases are a match to TRBD1. Trimming cost V 7 bases and J 0 bases; bases outside gene matches: 11. The CDR3 extends over 17 amino acids. CDR1 and CDR2 from the germline V gene are ENHRY and SYGVKD. CDR3 protein: CAITPGQGLTSGNTIYF. The CDR3 region has the DNA TGTGCCATCACCCCCGGACAGGGACTTACCTCTGGAAACACCATATATTTT.

This chain uses TRBV6-5 with TRBJ1-4; tentatively, D is TRBD1 (5 bases). From germline, CDR1 is MNHEY and CDR2 SVGAGI. The germline V and J ends were trimmed by 0 bases and 11 bases, with 16 bases remaining between them. The CDR3 is 15 residues long. The CDR3 loop reads CASSYSSRAQLKLFF. CDR3 bases: TGTGCCAGCAGTTACTCGAGCAGGGCCCAGTTGAAACTGTTTTTT.

The V call is TRBV4-2, the J call TRBJ1-2; 11 bases fit TRBD1. V trimming: 6 bases; J trimming: 9 bases; junction bases outside the gene matches: 12. CDR3 length: 15 residues. Germline V gives CDR1 LGHNA, CDR2 YNFKEQ. The CDR3 region has the DNA TGTGCCAGCAGACAAACCGGGACAGGGGGATACAGCTACACCTTC. Translated: CASRQTGTGGYSYTF.